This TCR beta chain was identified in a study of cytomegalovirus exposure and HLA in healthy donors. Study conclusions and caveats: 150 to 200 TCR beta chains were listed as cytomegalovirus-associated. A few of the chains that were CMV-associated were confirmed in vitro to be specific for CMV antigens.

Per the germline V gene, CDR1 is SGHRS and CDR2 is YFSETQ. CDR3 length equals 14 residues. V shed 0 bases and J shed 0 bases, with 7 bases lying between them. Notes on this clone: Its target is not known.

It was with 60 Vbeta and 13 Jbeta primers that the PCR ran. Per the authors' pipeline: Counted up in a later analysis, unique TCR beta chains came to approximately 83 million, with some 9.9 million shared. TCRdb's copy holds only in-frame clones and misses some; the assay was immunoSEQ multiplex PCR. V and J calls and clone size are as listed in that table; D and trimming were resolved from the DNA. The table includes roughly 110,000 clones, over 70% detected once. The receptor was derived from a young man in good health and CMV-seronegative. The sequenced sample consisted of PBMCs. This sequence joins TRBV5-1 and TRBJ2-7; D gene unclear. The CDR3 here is CASSLERSSYEQYF. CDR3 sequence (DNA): TGCGCCAGCAGCTTGGAGCGATCCTCCTACGAGCAGTACTTC.